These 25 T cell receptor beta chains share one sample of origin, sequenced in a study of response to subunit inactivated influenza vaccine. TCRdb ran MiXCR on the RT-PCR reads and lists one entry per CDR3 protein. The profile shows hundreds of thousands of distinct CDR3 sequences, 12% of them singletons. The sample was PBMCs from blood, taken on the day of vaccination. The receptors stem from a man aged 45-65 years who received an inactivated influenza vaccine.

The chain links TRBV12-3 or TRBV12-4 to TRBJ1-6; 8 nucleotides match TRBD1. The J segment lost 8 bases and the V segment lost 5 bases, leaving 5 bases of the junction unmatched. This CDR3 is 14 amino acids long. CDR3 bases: TGTGCCAGCAGTCTGACAGGGGCGGATTCACCCCTCCACTTT. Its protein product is CASSLTGADSPLHF.

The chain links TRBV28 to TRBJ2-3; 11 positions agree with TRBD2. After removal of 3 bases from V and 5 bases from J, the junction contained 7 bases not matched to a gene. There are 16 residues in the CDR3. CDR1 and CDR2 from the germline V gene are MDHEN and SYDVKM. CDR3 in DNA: TGTGCCAGCAGTTTGACCCTAGCGGGGGGTTTAGATACGCAGTATTTT. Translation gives CASSLTLAGGLDTQYF. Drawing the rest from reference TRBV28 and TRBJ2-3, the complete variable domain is DVKVTQSSRYLVKRTGEKVFLECVQDMDHENMFWYRQDPGLGLRLIYFSYDVKMKEKGDIPEGYSVSREKKERFSLILESASTNQTSMYLCASSLTLAGGLDTQYFGPGTRLTVL.

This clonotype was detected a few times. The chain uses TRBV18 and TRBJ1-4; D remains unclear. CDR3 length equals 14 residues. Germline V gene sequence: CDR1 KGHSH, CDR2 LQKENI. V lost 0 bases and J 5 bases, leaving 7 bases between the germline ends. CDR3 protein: CASSPPAQNEKLFF. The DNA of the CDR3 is TGTGCCAGCTCACCACCTGCACAGAATGAAAAACTGTTTTTT.

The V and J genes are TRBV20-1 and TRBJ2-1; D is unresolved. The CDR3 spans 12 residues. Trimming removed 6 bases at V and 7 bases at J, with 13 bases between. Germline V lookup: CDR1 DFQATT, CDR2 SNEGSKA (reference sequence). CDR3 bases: TGCAGTGCCAGGATTAGTACTAATGAGCAGTTCTTC. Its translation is CSARISTNEQFF.

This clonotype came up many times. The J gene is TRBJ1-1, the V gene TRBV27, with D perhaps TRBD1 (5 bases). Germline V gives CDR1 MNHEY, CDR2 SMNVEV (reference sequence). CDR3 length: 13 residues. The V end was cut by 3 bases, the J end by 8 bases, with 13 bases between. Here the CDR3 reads CASSFFGGLEAFF. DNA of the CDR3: TGTGCCAGCAGTTTCTTCGGGGGGTTAGAAGCTTTCTTT.

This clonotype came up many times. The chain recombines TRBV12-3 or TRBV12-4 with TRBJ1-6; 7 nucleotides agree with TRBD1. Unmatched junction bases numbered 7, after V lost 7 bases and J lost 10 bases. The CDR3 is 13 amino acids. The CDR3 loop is CASTRQGGSPLHF. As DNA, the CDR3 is TGTGCCAGCACGAGACAGGGAGGGTCACCCCTCCACTTT.

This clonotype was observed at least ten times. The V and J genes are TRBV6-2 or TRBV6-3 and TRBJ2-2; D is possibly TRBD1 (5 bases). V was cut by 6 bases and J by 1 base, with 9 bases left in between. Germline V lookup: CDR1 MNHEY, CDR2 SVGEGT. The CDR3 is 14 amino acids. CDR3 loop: CASRRTMNTGELFF. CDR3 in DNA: TGTGCCAGCAGACGGACAATGAACACCGGGGAGCTGTTTTTT.

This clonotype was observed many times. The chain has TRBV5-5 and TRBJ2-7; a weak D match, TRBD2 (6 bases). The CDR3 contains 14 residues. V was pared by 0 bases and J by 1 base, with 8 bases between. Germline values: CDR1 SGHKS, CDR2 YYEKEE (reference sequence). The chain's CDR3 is CASSLGLASYEQYF. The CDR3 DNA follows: TGTGCCAGCAGCTTGGGTCTAGCGTCCTACGAGCAGTACTTC.

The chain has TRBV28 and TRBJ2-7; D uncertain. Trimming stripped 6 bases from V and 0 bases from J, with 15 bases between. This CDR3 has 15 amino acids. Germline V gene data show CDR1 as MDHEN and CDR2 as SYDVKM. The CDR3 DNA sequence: TGTGCCAGCAGCCCCTGGGTTGACCACTCCTACGAGCAGTACTTC. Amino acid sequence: CASSPWVDHSYEQYF. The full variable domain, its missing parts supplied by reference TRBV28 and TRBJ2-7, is DVKVTQSSRYLVKRTGEKVFLECVQDMDHENMFWYRQDPGLGLRLIYFSYDVKMKEKGDIPEGYSVSREKKERFSLILESASTNQTSMYLCASSPWVDHSYEQYFGPGTRLTVT.

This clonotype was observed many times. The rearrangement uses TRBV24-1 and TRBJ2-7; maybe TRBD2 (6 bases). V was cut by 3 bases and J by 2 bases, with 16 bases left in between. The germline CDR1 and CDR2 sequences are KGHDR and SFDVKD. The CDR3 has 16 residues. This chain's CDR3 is CATSDGRDLPPYEQYF. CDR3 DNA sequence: TGTGCCACCAGTGATGGACGGGACTTACCTCCCTACGAGCAGTACTTC.

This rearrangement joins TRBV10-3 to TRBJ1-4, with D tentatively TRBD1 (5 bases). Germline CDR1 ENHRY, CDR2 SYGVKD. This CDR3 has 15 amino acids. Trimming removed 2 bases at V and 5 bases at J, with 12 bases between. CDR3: CAISEKAGSNEKLFF. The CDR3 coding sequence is TGTGCCATCAGTGAGAAGGCAGGGTCGAATGAAAAACTGTTTTTT.

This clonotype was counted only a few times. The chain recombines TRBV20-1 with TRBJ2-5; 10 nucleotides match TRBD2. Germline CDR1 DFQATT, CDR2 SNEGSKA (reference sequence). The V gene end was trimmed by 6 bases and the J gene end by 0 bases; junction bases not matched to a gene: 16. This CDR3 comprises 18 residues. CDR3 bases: TGCAGTGCCAAGGGAGGCCTAGCGGGAGTTGGGTACCAAGAGACCCAGTACTTC. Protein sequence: CSAKGGLAGVGYQETQYF.

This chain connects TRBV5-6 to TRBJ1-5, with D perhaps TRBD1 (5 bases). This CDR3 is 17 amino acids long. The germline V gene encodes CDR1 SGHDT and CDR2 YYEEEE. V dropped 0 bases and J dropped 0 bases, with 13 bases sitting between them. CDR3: CASSLGGAGNSNQPQHF. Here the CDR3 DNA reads TGTGCCAGCAGCTTGGGAGGGGCAGGTAATAGCAATCAGCCCCAGCATTTT.

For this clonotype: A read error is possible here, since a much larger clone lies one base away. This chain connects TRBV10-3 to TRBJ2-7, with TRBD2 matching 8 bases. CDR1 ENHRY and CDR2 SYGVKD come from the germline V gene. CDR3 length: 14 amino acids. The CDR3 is CATTLAERSYEQCF. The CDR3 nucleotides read TGTGCCACTACACTAGCGGAACGATCCTACGAGCAGTGCTTC.

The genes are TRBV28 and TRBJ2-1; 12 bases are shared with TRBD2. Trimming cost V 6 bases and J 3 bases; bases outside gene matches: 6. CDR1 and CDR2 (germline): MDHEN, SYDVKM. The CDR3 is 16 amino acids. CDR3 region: CASRTSGSAIYNEQFF. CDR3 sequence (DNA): TGTGCCAGCAGGACTAGCGGGAGCGCCATCTACAATGAGCAGTTCTTC.

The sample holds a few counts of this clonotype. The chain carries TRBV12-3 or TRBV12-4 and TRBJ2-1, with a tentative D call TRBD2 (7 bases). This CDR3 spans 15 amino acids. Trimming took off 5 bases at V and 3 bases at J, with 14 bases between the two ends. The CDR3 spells CASSLLGGHYNEQFF. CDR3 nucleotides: TGTGCCAGCAGTCTCCTGGGGGGGCACTACAATGAGCAGTTCTTC.

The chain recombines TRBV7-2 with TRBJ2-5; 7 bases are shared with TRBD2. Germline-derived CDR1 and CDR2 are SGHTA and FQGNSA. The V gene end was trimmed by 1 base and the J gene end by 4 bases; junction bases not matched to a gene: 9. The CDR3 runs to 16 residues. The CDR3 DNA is TGTGCCAGCAGCTTAGGAAGCGGGGCAGGGAGAGAGACCCAGTACTTC. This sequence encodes CASSLGSGAGRETQYF.

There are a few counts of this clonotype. CDR3 amino acids: CASSQVQGAASGANVLTF. The CDR3 DNA follows: TGCGCCAGCAGCCAAGTACAGGGGGCCGCTTCTGGGGCCAACGTCCTGACTTTC. V and J are TRBV4-3 and TRBJ2-6, with 9 bases fitting TRBD1. This CDR3 comprises 18 residues. From germline, CDR1 is LGHNA and CDR2 YSLEER. The ends lost 1 base at V and 1 base at J; junction bases unmatched: 5.

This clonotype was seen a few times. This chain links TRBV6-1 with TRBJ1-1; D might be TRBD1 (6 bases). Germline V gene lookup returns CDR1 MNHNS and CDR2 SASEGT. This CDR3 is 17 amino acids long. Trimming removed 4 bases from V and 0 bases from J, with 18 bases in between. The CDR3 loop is CASSGFGWQGMNTEAFF. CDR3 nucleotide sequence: TGTGCCAGCAGTGGGTTCGGTTGGCAGGGGATGAACACTGAAGCTTTCTTT.

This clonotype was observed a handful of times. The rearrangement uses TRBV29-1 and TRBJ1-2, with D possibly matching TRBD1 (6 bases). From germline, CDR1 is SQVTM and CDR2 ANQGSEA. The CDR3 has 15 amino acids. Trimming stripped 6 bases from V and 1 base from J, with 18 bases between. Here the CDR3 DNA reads TGCAGCGTGGCCTCTCAGCGAGGGGGTAACTATGGCTACACCTTC. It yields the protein CSVASQRGGNYGYTF.

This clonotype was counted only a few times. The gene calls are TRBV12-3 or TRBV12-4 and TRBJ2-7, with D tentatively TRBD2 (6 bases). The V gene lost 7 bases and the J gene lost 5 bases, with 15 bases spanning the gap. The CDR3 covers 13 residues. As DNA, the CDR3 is TGTGCCAGCACCCGGGCAGGAGGGGACGAGCAGTACTTC. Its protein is CASTRAGGDEQYF.

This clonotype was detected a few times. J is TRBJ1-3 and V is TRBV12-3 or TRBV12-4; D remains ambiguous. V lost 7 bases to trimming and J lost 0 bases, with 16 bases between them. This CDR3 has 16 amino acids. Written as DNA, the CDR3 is TGTGCCAGCACCCAAGCGGCAGGCCACTCTGGAAACACCATATATTTT. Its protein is CASTQAAGHSGNTIYF.

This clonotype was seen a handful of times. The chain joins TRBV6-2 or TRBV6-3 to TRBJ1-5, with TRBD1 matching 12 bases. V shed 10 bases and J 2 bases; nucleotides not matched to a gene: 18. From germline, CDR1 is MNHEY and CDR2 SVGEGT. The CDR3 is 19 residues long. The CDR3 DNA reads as TGTGCCACCCGACCCATTATCCGGGACAGGGGGCAAGGCAATCAGCCCCAGCATTTT. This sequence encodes CATRPIIRDRGQGNQPQHF.

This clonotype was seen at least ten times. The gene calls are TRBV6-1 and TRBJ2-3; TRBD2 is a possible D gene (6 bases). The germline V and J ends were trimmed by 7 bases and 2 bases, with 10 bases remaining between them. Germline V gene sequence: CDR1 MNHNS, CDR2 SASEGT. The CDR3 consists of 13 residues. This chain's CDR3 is CASNGGTTDTQYF. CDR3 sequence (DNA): TGTGCCAGCAACGGAGGGACCACAGATACGCAGTATTTT.

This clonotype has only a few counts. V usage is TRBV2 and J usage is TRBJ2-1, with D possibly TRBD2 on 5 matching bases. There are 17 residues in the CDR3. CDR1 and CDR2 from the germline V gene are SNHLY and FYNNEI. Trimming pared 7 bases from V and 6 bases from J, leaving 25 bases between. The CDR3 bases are TGTGCCAGCAACTCGGGGATGGAGATCCCCCCCTCCAATGAGCAGTTCTTC. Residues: CASNSGMEIPPSNEQFF.